This TCR beta chain was recovered during a study of cytomegalovirus exposure and HLA in healthy donors. Across the whole study: Around 85 million unique TCR sequences came from HLA-typed donors in an early release. Regarding the study as a whole: The productive fraction for most TCR beta V segments was about 87% or about 30% in an earlier analysis.

PCR was performed using 60 Vbeta and 13 Jbeta primers. Here immunoSEQ multiplex PCR was the method, and the copy in TCRdb shows in-frame clones only, minus some. This sample has some 90,000 clones; about two thirds occur once, and the top ten carry approximately 8.2%. The donors (healthy individuals) were bone marrow donors. Comment on this clone: No antigen is known for it.

The CDR3 contains 13 residues. V was pared by 8 bases and J by 5 bases, with 4 bases of the junction left unmatched. CDR1 MNHEY and CDR2 SVGAGI come from the germline V gene. The sequence was obtained from a man in his fifties or sixties in good health and CMV-seronegative. The chain couples TRBV6-5 to TRBJ2-3; 10 bases are shared with TRBD2. What was sequenced was PBMCs. CDR3 bases: TGTGCCAGCGAGCGGGGGGGCGGAGATACGCAGTATTTT. Translated, it gives CASERGGGDTQYF.